This T cell receptor (beta chain) was sequenced in a study of T cells in Graves' hyperthyroidism and ophthalmopathy. Source material for PBMCs was over 8 ml fresh peripheral blood. Amplification targeted TCR beta CDR3 regions from RNA transcripts. The primer set for the first-round RT-PCR of the TCR CDR3 was HTBI. MiXCR, applied by TCRdb to the multiplex PCR reads, yields one record per CDR3 protein. The sample contains hundreds of thousands of distinct CDR3 sequences, 35% of which appear only once. Sequenced sample: blood. This clonotype originated in a woman aged 40 to 50 with Graves' hyperthyroidism.

The CDR3 region has the DNA TGTGCCAGCATGGAGCCGATTGGTTTTGGTGGCTACACCTTC. Protein product: CASMEPIGFGGYTF. The chain carries TRBV28 and TRBJ1-2; D call uncertain. Trimming took off 7 bases at V and 7 bases at J, with 19 bases between the two ends. Germline V gene data show CDR1 as MDHEN and CDR2 as SYDVKM. The CDR3 sequence is 14 residues long.